This T cell receptor beta chain originates from a study of blood T cell repertoires in COVID-19. Study as a whole: Samples came from the United States, Italy and Spain, spanning acute and convalescent COVID-19. Sample material is recorded as cDNA or gDNA derived from T cells, B-cell-depleted T cells, or PBMCs.

The CDR3 is 15 residues long. Looked up from germline, CDR1 is KGHSH and CDR2 is LQKENI. Trimming cost V 7 bases and J 0 bases, with 12 bases left between them. This clone was detected only once. Source study methods: For nucleated cells, counts were estimated from reference gene primer amplification. Here immunoSEQ multiplex PCR was the method, and the copy in TCRdb shows in-frame clones only, minus some. V and J calls and clone size come straight from that table; D and trimming were deduced from the DNA. The sample records tens of thousands of clones, about 91% being singletons. The sample taken for sequencing was peripheral blood. This chain joins TRBV18 and TRBJ2-2, with TRBD1 as a possible D gene (6 bases). The sequence was obtained from a man between 50 and 59 years old with active COVID-19. The CDR3 region is CASLPGQANTGELFF. CDR3 coding DNA: TGTGCCAGCTTACCGGGACAAGCGAACACCGGGGAGCTGTTTTTT.